There are a few counts of the clone carrying this T cell receptor (beta chain). What it recognizes is unknown. TCRdb recomputed calls from the 5' RACE reads with MiXCR, one row per CDR3 protein. The sample comprises around 1.7 million distinct CDR3 sequences, around 29% of which are singletons, and 0.27% rests with the top ten. This entry comes from a study of identical twins. General study results and limits: Out-of-frame alpha sequences that twins shared showed excess low generation probability. Abundant cord blood beta clonotypes carried fewer insertions; memory repertoires showed none. Cross-sectional statistics underpinned the conclusions; the same donors were not followed.

Germline CDR1 and CDR2: MNHEY and SVGEGT. This CDR3 is built from 13 residues. Unmatched junction bases numbered 5, after V lost 7 bases and J lost 6 bases. The source of this sequence is a newborn girl in good health. This chain uses TRBV6-2 or TRBV6-3 with TRBJ2-1; 8 positions match TRBD2. Sequencing input: cord blood. In nucleotides, the CDR3 is TGTGCCAGCACCGGGACTAGGTTCAATGAGCAGTTCTTC. As protein: CASTGTRFNEQFF.